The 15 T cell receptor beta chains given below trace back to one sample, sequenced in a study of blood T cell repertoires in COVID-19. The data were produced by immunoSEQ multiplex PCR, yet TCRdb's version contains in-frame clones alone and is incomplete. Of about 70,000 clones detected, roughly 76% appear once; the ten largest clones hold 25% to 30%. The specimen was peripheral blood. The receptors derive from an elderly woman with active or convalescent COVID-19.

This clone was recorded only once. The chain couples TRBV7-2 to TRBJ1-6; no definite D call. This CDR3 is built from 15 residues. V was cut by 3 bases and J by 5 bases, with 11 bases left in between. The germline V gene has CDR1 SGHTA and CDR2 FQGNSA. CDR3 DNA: TGTGCCAGCAGCTTGATGCGCATCGATAATTCACCCCTCCACTTT. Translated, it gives CASSLMRIDNSPLHF.

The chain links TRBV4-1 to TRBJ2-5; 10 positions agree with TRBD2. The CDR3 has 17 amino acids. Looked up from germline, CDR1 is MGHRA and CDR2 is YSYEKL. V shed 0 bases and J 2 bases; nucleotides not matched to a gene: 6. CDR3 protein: CASSQDPSGGGQETQYF. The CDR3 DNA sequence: TGCGCCAGCAGCCAAGATCCGAGCGGGGGGGGTCAAGAGACCCAGTACTTC.

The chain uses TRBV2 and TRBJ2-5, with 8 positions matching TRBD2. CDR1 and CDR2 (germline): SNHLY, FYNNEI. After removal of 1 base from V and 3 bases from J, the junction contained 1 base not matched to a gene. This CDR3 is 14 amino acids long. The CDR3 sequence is CASSEVSGKETQYF. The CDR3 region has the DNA TGTGCCAGCAGTGAAGTTAGCGGGAAAGAGACCCAGTACTTC.

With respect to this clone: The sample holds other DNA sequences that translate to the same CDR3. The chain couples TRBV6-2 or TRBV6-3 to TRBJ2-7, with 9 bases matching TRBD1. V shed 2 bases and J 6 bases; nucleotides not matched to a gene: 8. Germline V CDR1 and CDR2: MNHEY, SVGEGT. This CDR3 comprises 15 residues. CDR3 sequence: CASSYPGQGYIEQYF. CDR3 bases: TGTGCCAGCAGTTACCCCGGACAGGGGTACATCGAGCAGTACTTC.

As DNA, the CDR3 is TGTGCCAGCAGCCTGGACAGGGTGAACACTGAAGCTTTCTTT. Protein product: CASSLDRVNTEAFF. The chain is built from TRBV27 and TRBJ1-1; 8 nucleotides match TRBD1. This CDR3 has 14 amino acids. Germline V gene data show CDR1 as MNHEY and CDR2 as SMNVEV (reference sequence). V lost 6 bases to trimming and J lost 0 bases; unmatched junction nucleotides: 3.

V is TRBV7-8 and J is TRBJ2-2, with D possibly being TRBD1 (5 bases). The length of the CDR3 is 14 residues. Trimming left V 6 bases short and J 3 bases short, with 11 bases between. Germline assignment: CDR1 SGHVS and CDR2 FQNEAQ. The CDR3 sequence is CASSFETDTGELFF. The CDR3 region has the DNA TGTGCCAGCAGTTTTGAGACAGACACCGGGGAGCTGTTTTTT.

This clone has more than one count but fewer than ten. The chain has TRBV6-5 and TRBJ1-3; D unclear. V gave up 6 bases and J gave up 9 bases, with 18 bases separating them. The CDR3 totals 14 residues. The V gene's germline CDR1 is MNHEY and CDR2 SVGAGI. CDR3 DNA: TGTGCCAGCAGAGTTACTGAGGGTTTAAGCACCATATATTTT. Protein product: CASRVTEGLSTIYF.

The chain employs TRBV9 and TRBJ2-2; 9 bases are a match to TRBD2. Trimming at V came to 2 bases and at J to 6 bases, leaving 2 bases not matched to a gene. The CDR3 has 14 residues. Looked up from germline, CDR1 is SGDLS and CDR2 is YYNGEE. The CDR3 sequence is CASSVGTSSGELFF. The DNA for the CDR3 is TGTGCCAGCAGCGTCGGGACTAGCTCCGGGGAGCTGTTTTTT.

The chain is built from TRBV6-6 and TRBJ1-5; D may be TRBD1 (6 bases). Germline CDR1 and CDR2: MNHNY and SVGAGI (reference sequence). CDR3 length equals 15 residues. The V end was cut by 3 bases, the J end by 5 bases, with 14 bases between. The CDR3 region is CASSYRGGEHQPQHF. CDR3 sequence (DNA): TGTGCCAGCAGTTATCGGGGGGGCGAGCATCAGCCCCAGCATTTT.

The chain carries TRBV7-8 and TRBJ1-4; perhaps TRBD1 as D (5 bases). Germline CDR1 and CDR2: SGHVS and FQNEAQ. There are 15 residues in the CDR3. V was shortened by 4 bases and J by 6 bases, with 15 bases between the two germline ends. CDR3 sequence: CASSSLAGGDEKLFF. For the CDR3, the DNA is TGTGCCAGCAGCTCCCTTGCGGGGGGAGATGAAAAACTGTTTTTT.

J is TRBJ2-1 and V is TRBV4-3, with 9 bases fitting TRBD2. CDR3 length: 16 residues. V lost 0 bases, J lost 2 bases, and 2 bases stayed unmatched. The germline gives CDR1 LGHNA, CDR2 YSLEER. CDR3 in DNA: TGCGCCAGCAGCCAAGAAGCTAGCGGGACCTACAATGAGCAGTTCTTC. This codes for CASSQEASGTYNEQFF.

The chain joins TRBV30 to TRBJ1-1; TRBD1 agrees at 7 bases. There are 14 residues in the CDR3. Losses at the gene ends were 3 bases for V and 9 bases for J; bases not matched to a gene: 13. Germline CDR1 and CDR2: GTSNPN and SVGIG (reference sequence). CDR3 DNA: TGTGCCTGGAGAGGAGGGGGCGGTCGAGCCCAAGCTTTCTTT. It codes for CAWRGGGGRAQAFF. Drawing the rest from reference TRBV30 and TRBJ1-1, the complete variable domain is SQTIHQWPATLVQPVGSPLSLECTVEGTSNPNLYWYRQAAGRGLQLLFYSVGIGQISSEVPQNLSASRPQDRQFILSSKKLLLSDSGFYLCAWRGGGGRAQAFFGQGTRLTVV.

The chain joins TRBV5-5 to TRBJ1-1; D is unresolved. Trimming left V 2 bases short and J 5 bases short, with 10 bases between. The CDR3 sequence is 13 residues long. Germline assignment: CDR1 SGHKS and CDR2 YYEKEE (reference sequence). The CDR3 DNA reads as TGTGCCAGCAGCTTTGTGGGGAGAACTGAAGCTTTCTTT. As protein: CASSFVGRTEAFF.

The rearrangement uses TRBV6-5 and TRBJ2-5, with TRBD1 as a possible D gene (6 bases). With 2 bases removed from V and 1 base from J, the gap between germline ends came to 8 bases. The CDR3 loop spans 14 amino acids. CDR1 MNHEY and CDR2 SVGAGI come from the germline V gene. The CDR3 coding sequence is TGTGCCAGCAGTTACAGGGGGATCCAAGAGACCCAGTACTTC. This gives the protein CASSYRGIQETQYF.

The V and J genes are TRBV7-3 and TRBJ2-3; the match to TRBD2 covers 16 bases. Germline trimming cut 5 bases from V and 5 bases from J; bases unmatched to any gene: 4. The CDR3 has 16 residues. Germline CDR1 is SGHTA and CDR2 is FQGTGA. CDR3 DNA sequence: TGTGCCAGCAGCCCGGGACTAGCGGGGGGGCAAGATACGCAGTATTTT. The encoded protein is CASSPGLAGGQDTQYF.